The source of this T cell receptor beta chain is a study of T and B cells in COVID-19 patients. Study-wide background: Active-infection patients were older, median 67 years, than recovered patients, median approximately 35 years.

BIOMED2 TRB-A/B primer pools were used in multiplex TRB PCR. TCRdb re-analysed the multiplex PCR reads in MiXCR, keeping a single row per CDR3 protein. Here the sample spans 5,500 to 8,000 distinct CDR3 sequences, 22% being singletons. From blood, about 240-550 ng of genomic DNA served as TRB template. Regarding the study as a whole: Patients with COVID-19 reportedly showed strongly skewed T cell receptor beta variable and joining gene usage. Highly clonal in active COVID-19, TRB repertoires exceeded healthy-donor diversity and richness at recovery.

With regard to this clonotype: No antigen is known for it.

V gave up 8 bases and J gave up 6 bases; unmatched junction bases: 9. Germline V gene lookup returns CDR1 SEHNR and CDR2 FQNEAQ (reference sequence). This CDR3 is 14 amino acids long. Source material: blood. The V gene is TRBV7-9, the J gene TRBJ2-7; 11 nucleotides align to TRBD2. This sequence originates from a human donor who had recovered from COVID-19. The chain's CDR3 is CASGLTSGGSEQYF. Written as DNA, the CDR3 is TGTGCCAGCGGGTTAACTAGCGGGGGTTCCGAGCAGTACTTC.